This T cell receptor beta chain came from a study of shared clonotypes between healthy human individuals. Study overall: Each donor's CD8 memory used one plate, CD8 naive two, each CD4 subset three.

Trimming took 1 base from V and 5 from J, leaving 12 bases between them. CDR1 is SGHTA and CDR2 is FQGNSA in the germline V gene. This CDR3 is built from 14 residues. Assay used: immunoSEQ multiplex PCR; TCRdb lists only in-frame clones, some missing. The sample carries about 680,000 clones, around 72% recorded once. The sequencing input was memory CD4+ T cells sorted from blood. This sample's subset: CD45RA-negative fraction. This receptor was identified in a woman in her 30s in good health. The chain couples TRBV7-2 to TRBJ2-7, with D maybe TRBD1 (6 bases). In DNA form, the CDR3 reads TGTGCCAGCAGCTTAGTCTGGGGGCCCCACGAGCAGTACTTC. Translated: CASSLVWGPHEQYF.